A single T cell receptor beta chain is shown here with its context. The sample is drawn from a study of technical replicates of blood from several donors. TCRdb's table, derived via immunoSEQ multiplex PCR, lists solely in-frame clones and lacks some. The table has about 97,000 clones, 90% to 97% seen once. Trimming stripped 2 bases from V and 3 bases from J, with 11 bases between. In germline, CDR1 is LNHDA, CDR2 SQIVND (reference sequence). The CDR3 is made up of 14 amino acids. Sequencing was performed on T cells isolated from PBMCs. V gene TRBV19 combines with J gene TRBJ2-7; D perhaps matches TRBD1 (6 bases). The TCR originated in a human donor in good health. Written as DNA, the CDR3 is TGTGCCAGTAGTATAAGGGGGACCGACTACGAGCAGTACTTC. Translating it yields CASSIRGTDYEQYF. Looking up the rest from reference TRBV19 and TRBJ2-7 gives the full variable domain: DGGITQSPKYLFRKEGQNVTLSCEQNLNHDAMYWYRQDPGQGLRLIYYSQIVNDFQKGDIAEGYSVSREKKESFPLTVTSAQKNPTAFYLCASSIRGTDYEQYFGPGTRLTVT.